Shown below are 5 T cell receptor beta chains from a single sample sequenced in a study of naive and memory T cell subsets. Both TRBC1 and TRBC2 were covered by a beta constant-region primer of two equimolar oligonucleotides. Four rounds of PCR amplified the ligated cDNA using nested alpha and beta constant-region primers plus SP2. TCRdb processed the UMI-ligation and nested PCR reads anew with MiXCR; each CDR3 protein has one entry. The repertoire includes over 100,000 distinct CDR3 sequences, about 36% of them detected once, and approximately 0.9% sits in the top ten. The specimen was central memory CD4+ T cells from blood. Source of these receptors: a human donor in good health.

This clonotype has more than one count but fewer than ten. This chain uses TRBV28 with TRBJ2-7; 13 nucleotides line up with TRBD2. Trimming removed 8 bases from V and 4 bases from J; junction bases left unmatched: 5. This CDR3 comprises 14 residues. CDR1 MDHEN and CDR2 SYDVKM come from the germline V gene. The CDR3 region has the DNA TGTGCCAGCGGGACTAGCGGGAAGAATTACGAGCAGTACTTC. It is translated as CASGTSGKNYEQYF.

This chain links TRBV6-6 with TRBJ2-1; 8 nucleotides line up with TRBD1. There are 16 residues in the CDR3. Trimming cost V 6 bases and J 5 bases; bases outside gene matches: 12. In germline, CDR1 is MNHNY, CDR2 SVGAGI (reference sequence). The CDR3, as DNA: TGTGCCAGCAGAAACAGGGGGGAGCACGTCCACAATGAGCAGTTCTTC. This translates into CASRNRGEHVHNEQFF.

This clonotype was counted between two and nine times. A much larger clone sits a single nucleotide away, making a read error possible. The CDR3: CSARALAGGAYNEQFF. CDR3 in DNA: TGCAGTGCTAGAGCACTAGCGGGAGGTGCCTACAATGAGCAGTTCTTC. The gene calls are TRBV20-1 and TRBJ2-1; TRBD2 matches 12 bases. Germline trimming cut 1 base from V and 2 bases from J; bases unmatched to any gene: 3. There are 16 residues in the CDR3. CDR1 is DFQATT, CDR2 SNEGSKA, per germline (reference sequence).

This clonotype was counted only a few times. The chain employs TRBV7-3 and TRBJ2-3; 12 nucleotides match TRBD1. CDR1 and CDR2 (germline): SGHTA, FQGTGA. The CDR3 extends over 14 amino acids. Germline trimming cut 7 bases from V and 3 bases from J; bases unmatched to any gene: 2. The CDR3 nucleotides are TGTGCCAGCAAGGGACAGGGGGCGACAGATACGCAGTATTTT. It encodes CASKGQGATDTQYF. Supplemented by reference TRBV7-3 and TRBJ2-3, the full variable domain reads GAGVSQTPSNKVTEKGKYVELRCDPISGHTALYWYRQSLGQGPEFLIYFQGTGAADDSGLPNDRFFAVRPEGSVSTLKIQRTERGDSAVYLCASKGQGATDTQYFGPGTRLTVL.

V and J are TRBV7-2 and TRBJ1-5, with D possibly matching TRBD1 (6 bases). The CDR3 loop spans 15 amino acids. Germline CDR1 reads SGHTA; CDR2 reads FQGNSA. Trimming shortened V by 2 bases and J by 4 bases, and 12 bases separated the two germline ends. The CDR3 DNA follows: TGTGCCAGCAGCTTACTCACAGGGACGAATCAGCCCCAGCATTTT. Translation: CASSLLTGTNQPQHF.